This entry concerns a single T cell receptor (beta chain). The sample is drawn from a study of cytotoxic CD8 clonotypes in ibrutinib-treated CLL. Background on the study: Timing of response sample collection was a median around 12 months after treatment start, with a range of 6 to 36. Average yields of approximately 260,000 productive templates and tens of thousands of productive rearrangements characterized the samples.

Measured with immunoSEQ multiplex PCR; TCRdb has only the in-frame clones, and not every one. The sample records around 33,000 clones, roughly 49% being singletons. From germline, CDR1 is SGHAT and CDR2 FQNNGV. V was pared by 2 bases and J by 7 bases, with 17 bases between. The CDR3 contains 15 residues. The starting material was PBMCs, obtained before ibrutinib treatment. This TCR came from a human donor with chronic lymphocytic leukemia. The chain has TRBV11-2 and TRBJ1-1; tentative D call: TRBD1 (5 bases). The DNA for the CDR3 is TGTGCCAGCAGCTTATGGGGTGCCAGGGTCCGTGAAGCTTTCTTT. As protein: CASSLWGARVREAFF.